Given below is one T cell receptor beta chain in context. Participant age was roughly 18 to 90 years, and participants resided in roughly 24 US areas. Recovered participants had two consecutive negative NP/OP PCR tests, healthcare professional clearance, or symptom resolution. The CDR3 covers 15 residues. With 0 bases removed from V and 5 bases from J, the gap between germline ends came to 14 bases. The germline CDR1 and CDR2 sequences are SGHRS and YFSETQ. These data originate in a study of blood T cell repertoires in COVID-19. As originally analysed: Estimation of nucleated cell counts was performed using reference gene primer amplification. TCRdb's table, derived via immunoSEQ multiplex PCR, lists solely in-frame clones and lacks some. V, J and clone size reflect that table, while D and trimming were determined from the DNA. The data hold more than 300,000 clones, with approximately 84% observed a single time.

This receptor was taken from a man younger than 45 who had recovered from COVID-19. The sample comprised PBMCs or T cells enriched from blood (not recorded which). The gene calls are TRBV5-1 and TRBJ2-5, with D possibly matching TRBD2 (5 bases). The CDR3 reads CASSLVTGSHETQYF. The CDR3 bases are TGCGCCAGCAGCTTGGTTACGGGGAGTCATGAGACCCAGTACTTC. Full variable domain (remainder filled in from reference TRBV5-1 and TRBJ2-5): KAGVTQTPRYLIKTRGQQVTLSCSPISGHRSVSWYQQTPGQGLQFLFEYFSETQRNKGNFPGRFSGRQFSNSRSEMNVSTLELGDSALYLCASSLVTGSHETQYFGPGTRLLVL.